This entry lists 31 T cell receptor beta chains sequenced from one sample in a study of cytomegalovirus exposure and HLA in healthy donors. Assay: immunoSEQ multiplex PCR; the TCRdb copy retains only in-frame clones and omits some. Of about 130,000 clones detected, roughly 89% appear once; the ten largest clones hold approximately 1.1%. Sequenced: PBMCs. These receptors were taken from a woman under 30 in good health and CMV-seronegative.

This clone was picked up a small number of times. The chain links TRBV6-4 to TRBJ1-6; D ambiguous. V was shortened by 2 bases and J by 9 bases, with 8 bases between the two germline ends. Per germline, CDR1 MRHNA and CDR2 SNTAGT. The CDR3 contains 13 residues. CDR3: CASSDDRGSPLHF. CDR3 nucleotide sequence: TGTGCCAGCAGTGACGATCGCGGTTCACCCCTCCACTTT.

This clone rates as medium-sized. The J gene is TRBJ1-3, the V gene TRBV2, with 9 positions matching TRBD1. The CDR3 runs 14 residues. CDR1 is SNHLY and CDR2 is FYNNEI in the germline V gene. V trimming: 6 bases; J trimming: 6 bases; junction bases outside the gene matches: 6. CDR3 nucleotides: TGTGCCAGCAGAACCGGGACAGGGTCAAACACCATATATTTT. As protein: CASRTGTGSNTIYF.

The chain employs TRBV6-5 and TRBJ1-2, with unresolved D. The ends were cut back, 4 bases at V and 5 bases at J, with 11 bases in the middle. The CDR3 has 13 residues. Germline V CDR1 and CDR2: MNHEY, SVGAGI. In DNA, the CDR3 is TGTGCCAGCAGTTCTATCCCCGATTATGGCTACACCTTC. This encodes CASSSIPDYGYTF.

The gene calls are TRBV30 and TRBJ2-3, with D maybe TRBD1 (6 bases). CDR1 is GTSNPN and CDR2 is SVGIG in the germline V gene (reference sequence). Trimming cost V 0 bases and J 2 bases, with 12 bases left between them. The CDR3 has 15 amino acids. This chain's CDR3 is CAWSVTGIFTDTQYF. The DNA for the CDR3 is TGTGCCTGGAGTGTAACAGGGATCTTCACAGATACGCAGTATTTT.

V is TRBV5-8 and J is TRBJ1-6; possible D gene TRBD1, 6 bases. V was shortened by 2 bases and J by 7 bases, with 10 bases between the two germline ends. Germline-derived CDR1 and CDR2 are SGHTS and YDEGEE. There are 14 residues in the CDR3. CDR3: CASSFGGANSPLHF. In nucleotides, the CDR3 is TGTGCCAGCAGCTTTGGGGGGGCGAATTCACCCCTCCACTTT.

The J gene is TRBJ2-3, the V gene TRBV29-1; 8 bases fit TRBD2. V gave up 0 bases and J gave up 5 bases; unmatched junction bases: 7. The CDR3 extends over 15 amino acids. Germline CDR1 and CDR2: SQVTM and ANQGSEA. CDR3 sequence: CSVEDGRGVIDTQYF. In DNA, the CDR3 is TGCAGCGTTGAAGATGGGCGGGGGGTGATAGATACGCAGTATTTT.

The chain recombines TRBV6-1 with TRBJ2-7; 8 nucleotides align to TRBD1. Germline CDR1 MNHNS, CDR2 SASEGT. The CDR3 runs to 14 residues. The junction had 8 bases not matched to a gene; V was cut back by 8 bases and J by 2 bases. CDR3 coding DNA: TGTGCCAGCCCTCCGGGGACAGGAACCTACGAGCAGTACTTC. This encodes CASPPGTGTYEQYF.

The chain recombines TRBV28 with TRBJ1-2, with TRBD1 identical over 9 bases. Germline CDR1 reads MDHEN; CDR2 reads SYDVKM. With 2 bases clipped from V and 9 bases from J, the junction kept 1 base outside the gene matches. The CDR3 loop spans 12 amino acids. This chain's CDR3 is CASSLGQGRYTF. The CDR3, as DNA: TGTGCCAGCAGTTTAGGACAGGGGCGCTACACCTTC.

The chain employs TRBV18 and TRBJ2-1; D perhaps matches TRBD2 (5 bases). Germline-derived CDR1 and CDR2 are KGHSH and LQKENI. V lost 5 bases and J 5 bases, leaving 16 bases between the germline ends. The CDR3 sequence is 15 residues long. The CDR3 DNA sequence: TGTGCCAGCTCAAGCGGACTCCCTCCGAACAATGAGCAGTTCTTC. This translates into CASSSGLPPNNEQFF.

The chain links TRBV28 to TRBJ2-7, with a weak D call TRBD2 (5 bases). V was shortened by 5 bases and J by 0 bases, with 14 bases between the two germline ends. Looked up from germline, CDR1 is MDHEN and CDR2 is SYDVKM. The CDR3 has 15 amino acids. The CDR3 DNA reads TGTGCCAGCAGTCTCAGCGGAAAGAGCTCCTACGAGCAGTACTTC. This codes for CASSLSGKSSYEQYF.

In DNA form, the CDR3 reads TGTGCCAGCAGGCCCGACAGGGGCTACGAGCAGTACGTC. It specifies CASRPDRGYEQYV. The chain combines TRBV2 with TRBJ2-7; 8 nucleotides line up with TRBD1. CDR1 and CDR2 (germline): SNHLY, FYNNEI. Trimming cost V 6 bases and J 3 bases; bases outside gene matches: 4. The CDR3 loop spans 13 amino acids.

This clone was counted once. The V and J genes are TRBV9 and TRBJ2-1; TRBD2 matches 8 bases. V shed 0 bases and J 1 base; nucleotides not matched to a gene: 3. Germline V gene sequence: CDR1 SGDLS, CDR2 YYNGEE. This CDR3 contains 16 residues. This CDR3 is CASSVARLASYNEQFF. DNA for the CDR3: TGTGCCAGCAGCGTAGCCCGACTAGCGTCCTACAATGAGCAGTTCTTC.

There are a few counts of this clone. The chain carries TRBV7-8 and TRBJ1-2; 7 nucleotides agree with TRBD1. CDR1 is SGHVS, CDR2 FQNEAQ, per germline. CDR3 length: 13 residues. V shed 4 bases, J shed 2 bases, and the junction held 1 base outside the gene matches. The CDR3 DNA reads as TGTGCCAGCAGCTCGGGACAGAACTATGGCTACACCTTC. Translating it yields CASSSGQNYGYTF.

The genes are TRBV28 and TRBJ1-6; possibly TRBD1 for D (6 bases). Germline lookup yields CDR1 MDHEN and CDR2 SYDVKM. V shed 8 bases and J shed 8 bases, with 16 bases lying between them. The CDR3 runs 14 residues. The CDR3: CASRYSDSDSPLHF. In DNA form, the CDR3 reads TGTGCCAGCCGGTACTCGGACAGTGATTCACCCCTCCACTTT.

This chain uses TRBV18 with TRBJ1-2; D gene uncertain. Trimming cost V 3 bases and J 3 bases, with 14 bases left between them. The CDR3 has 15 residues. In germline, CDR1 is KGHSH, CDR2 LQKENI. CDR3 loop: CASSPGSPIDYGYTF. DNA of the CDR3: TGTGCCAGCTCACCGGGCTCACCGATAGACTATGGCTACACCTTC.

CDR3 region: CASSIRDWDTQYF. The CDR3 DNA reads as TGTGCCAGTAGTATAAGGGACTGGGATACGCAGTATTTT. This sequence joins TRBV19 and TRBJ2-3, with D possibly TRBD2 on 6 matching bases. The CDR3 length is 13 residues. Per germline, CDR1 LNHDA and CDR2 SQIVND (reference sequence). The V gene lost 2 bases and the J gene lost 6 bases, with 9 bases spanning the gap.

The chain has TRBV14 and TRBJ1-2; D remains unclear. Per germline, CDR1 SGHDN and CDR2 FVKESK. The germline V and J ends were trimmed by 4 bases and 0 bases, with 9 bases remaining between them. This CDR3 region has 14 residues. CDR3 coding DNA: TGTGCCAGCAGCCTCTTCGGGGCTAACTATGGCTACACCTTC. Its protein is CASSLFGANYGYTF.

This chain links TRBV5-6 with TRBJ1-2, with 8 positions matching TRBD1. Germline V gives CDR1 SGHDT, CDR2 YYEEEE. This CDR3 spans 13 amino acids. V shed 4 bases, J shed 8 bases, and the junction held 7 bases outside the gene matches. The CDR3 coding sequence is TGTGCCAGCAGCCCGGACAGGGCATTAGGCTACACCTTC. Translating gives CASSPDRALGYTF. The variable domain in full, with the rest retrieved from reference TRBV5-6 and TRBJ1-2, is DAGVTQSPTHLIKTRGQQVTLRCSPKSGHDTVSWYQQALGQGPQFIFQYYEEEERQRGNFPDRFSGHQFPNYSSELNVNALLLGDSALYLCASSPDRALGYTFGSGTRLTVV.

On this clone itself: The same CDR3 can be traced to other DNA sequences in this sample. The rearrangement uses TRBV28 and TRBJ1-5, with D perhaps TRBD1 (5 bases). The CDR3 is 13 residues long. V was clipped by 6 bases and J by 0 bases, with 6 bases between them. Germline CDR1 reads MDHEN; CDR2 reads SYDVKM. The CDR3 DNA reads TGTGCCAGCAGCGACAGTAGCAATCAGCCCCAGCATTTT. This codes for CASSDSSNQPQHF.

The CDR3 DNA reads TGTGCCATCAGTGAGGGGGCGCTGAACTATGGCTACACCTTC. Translated, it gives CAISEGALNYGYTF. V and J are TRBV10-3 and TRBJ1-2; possible D gene TRBD1, 5 bases. V lost 2 bases and J lost 2, with 9 bases in between. CDR3 size: 14 residues. Germline values: CDR1 ENHRY, CDR2 SYGVKD.

The CDR3 loop reads CASSSGTGSYEQYV. CDR3 nucleotide sequence: TGTGCCAGCAGTTCCGGGACAGGGTCCTACGAGCAGTACGTC. This chain joins TRBV5-4 and TRBJ2-7; 9 bases map to TRBD1. This CDR3 is 14 amino acids long. CDR1 SGHNT and CDR2 YYREEE come from the germline V gene (reference sequence). The trim removed 5 bases at V and 1 base at J, leaving 4 bases unmatched.

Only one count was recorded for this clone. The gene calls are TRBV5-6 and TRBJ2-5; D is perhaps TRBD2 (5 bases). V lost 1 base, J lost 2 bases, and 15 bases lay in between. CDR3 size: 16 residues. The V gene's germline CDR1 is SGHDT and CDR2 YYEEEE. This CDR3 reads CASSLYVGLPQETQYF. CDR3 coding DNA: TGTGCCAGCAGCTTGTACGTCGGACTCCCTCAAGAGACCCAGTACTTC.

Here the CDR3 reads CASSPEGDYQFF. The CDR3 DNA sequence: TGCGCCAGCAGCCCCGAGGGAGATTACCAGTTCTTC. The J gene is TRBJ2-1, the V gene TRBV5-1; possible D gene TRBD2, 5 bases. Trimming cost V 4 bases and J 13 bases, with 15 bases left between them. Germline values: CDR1 SGHRS, CDR2 YFSETQ. This CDR3 has 12 amino acids.

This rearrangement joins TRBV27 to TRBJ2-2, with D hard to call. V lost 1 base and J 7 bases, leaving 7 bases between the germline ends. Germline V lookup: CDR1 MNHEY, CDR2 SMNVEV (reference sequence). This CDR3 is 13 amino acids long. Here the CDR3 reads CASSLFPGGELFF. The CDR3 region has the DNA TGTGCCAGCAGTTTATTCCCCGGCGGGGAGCTGTTTTTT.

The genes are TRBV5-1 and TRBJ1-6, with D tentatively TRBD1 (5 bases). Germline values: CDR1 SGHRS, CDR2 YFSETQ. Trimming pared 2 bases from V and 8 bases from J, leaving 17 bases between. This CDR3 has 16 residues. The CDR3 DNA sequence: TGCGCCAGCAGCTTTGAGGAGCCCTGGGGCGATTCACCCCTCCACTTT. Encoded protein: CASSFEEPWGDSPLHF.

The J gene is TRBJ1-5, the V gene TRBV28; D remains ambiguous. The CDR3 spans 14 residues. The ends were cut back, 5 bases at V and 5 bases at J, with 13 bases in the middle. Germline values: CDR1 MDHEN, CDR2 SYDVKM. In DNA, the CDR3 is TGTGCCAGCAGTCAGGCGGCGGGTTATCAGCCCCAGCATTTT. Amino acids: CASSQAAGYQPQHF. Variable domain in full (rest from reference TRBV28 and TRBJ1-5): DVKVTQSSRYLVKRTGEKVFLECVQDMDHENMFWYRQDPGLGLRLIYFSYDVKMKEKGDIPEGYSVSREKKERFSLILESASTNQTSMYLCASSQAAGYQPQHFGDGTRLSIL.

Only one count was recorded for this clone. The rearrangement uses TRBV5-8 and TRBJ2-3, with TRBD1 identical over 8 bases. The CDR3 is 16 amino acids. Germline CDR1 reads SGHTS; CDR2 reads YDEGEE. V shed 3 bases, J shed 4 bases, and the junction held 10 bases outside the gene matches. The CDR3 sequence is CASSYVRGRGADTQYF. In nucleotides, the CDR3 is TGTGCCAGCAGCTACGTCAGGGGGCGCGGGGCAGATACGCAGTATTTT.

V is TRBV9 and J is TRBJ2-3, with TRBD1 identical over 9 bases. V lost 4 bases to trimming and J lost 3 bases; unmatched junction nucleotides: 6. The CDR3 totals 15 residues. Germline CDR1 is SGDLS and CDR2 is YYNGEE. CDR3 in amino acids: CASSYTGGLTDTQYF. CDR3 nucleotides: TGTGCCAGCAGCTATACAGGGGGCCTTACAGATACGCAGTATTTT.

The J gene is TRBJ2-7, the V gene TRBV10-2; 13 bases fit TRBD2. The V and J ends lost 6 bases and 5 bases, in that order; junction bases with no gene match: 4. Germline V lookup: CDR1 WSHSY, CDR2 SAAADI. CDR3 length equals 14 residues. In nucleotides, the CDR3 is TGCGCCAGCAGAGGACTAGCGGGAGCGAACGAGCAGTACTTC. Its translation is CASRGLAGANEQYF.

The CDR3 DNA follows: TGTGCCTGGAGTGGCCCTAGCGGGGGCACAGATACGCAGTATTTT. It specifies CAWSGPSGGTDTQYF. This chain links TRBV30 with TRBJ2-3; 9 bases are a match to TRBD2. V was clipped by 1 base and J by 1 base; unmatched bases: 3. Germline CDR1 and CDR2: GTSNPN and SVGIG (reference sequence). CDR3 length: 15 residues.

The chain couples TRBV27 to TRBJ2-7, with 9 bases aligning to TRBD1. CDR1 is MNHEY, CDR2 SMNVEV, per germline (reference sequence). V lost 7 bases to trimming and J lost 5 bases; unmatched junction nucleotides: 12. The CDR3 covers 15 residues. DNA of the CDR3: TGTGCCAGCATTAAGACCGGGACAGGGCGTAACGAGCAGTACTTC. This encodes CASIKTGTGRNEQYF.